One T cell receptor (beta chain) is described in this entry. The PCR made use of 60 Vbeta and 13 Jbeta primers. Produced via immunoSEQ multiplex PCR; TCRdb's table is partial and in-frame only. Altogether around 97,000 clones are present, roughly 76% being singletons, with the ten largest covering roughly 3.5%. This sample was included in a study of cytomegalovirus exposure and HLA in healthy donors. Germline CDR1 MNHNS, CDR2 SASEGT. This CDR3 is 15 amino acids long. The V end lost 1 base, the J end lost 4 bases, and 13 bases lay between the germline ends. This chain uses TRBV6-1 with TRBJ1-2, with a weak D call TRBD1 (5 bases). The specimen sequenced was PBMCs. This receptor was obtained from a man between 40 and 49 years old in good health and CMV-seronegative. CDR3 nucleotides: TGTGCCAGCAGTGAAGTCCCGGACAAGCGCTATGGCTACACCTTC. As protein: CASSEVPDKRYGYTF.